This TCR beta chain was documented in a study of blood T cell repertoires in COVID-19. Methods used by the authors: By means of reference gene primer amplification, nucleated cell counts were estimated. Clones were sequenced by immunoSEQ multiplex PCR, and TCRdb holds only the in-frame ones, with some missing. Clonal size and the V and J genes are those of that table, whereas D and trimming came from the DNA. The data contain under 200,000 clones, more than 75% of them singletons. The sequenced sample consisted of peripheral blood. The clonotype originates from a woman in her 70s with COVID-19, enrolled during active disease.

CDR3 sequence: CASSVVDRARSPLHF. CDR3 DNA: TGTGCCAGCAGTGTCGTGGACAGGGCTCGATCACCCCTCCACTTT. This chain joins TRBV25-1 and TRBJ1-6; 8 bases map to TRBD1. CDR3 length equals 15 residues. Germline assignment: CDR1 MGHDK and CDR2 SYGVNS. The junction had 9 bases not matched to a gene; V was cut back by 4 bases and J by 10 bases.